One sample yielded the 20 T cell receptor beta chains listed below, sequenced in a study of CD8 T cells in ankylosing spondylitis. TCRdb independently ran MiXCR on the 5' RACE reads; one entry per CDR3 protein. The repertoire holds about 240,000 distinct CDR3 sequences, with approximately 9% as singletons. Sequencing input: blood, either unsorted or a sorted T cell fraction (not recorded which). Receptors originate from a male donor with ankylosing spondylitis or in good health (not recorded which).

At least ten counts were recorded for this clonotype. The chain uses TRBV5-6 and TRBJ2-7; D uncertain. CDR3 size: 14 residues. Trimming pared 1 base from V and 7 bases from J, leaving 15 bases between. Looked up from germline, CDR1 is SGHDT and CDR2 is YYEEEE. CDR3 protein: CASSLNAPSSEQYF. DNA for the CDR3: TGTGCCAGCAGCTTGAACGCCCCCTCTAGTGAGCAGTACTTC. Together with reference TRBV5-6 and TRBJ2-7, the CDR3 gives the full variable domain: DAGVTQSPTHLIKTRGQQVTLRCSPKSGHDTVSWYQQALGQGPQFIFQYYEEEERQRGNFPDRFSGHQFPNYSSELNVNALLLGDSALYLCASSLNAPSSEQYFGPGTRLTVT.

Only a few counts were recorded for this clonotype. V usage is TRBV20-1 and J usage is TRBJ2-1, with D hard to call. Trimming cost V 0 bases and J 2 bases, with 14 bases left between them. The CDR3 is made up of 16 amino acids. Germline CDR1 and CDR2: DFQATT and SNEGSKA (reference sequence). The CDR3 DNA reads as TGCAGTGCTAGAGACCCCGGGCCTAGTCCCTACAATGAGCAGTTCTTC. The encoded protein is CSARDPGPSPYNEQFF.

The V call is TRBV29-1, the J call TRBJ2-1, with D unresolved. Trimming pared 4 bases from V and 8 bases from J, leaving 12 bases between. This CDR3 comprises 12 residues. Germline V gene lookup returns CDR1 SQVTM and CDR2 ANQGSEA. The CDR3 region is CSVALNMDEQFF. The CDR3 bases are TGCAGCGTTGCTCTGAATATGGATGAGCAGTTCTTC.

This clonotype was seen at least ten times. V is TRBV7-2 and J is TRBJ1-1, with D tentatively TRBD1 (6 bases). Germline loops: CDR1 SGHTA, CDR2 FQGNSA. The CDR3 has 15 amino acids. Between the trimmed V and J ends, which lost 1 base and 1 base, there was a span of 10 bases. The CDR3 region has the DNA TGTGCCAGCAGCTTAGGAGGGGGGCGGAACACTGAAGCTTTCTTT. Protein product: CASSLGGGRNTEAFF. Using reference TRBV7-2 and TRBJ1-1 for the parts outside the CDR3, the full variable domain is GAGVSQSPSNKVTEKGKDVELRCDPISGHTALYWYRQSLGQGLEFLIYFQGNSAPDKSGLPSDRFSAERTGGSVSTLTIQRTQQEDSAVYLCASSLGGGRNTEAFFGQGTRLTVV.

Concerning this clonotype: A read error may explain this, as a much larger clone is one base away. The rearrangement joins TRBV7-3 to TRBJ2-1; 10 bases agree with TRBD2. Germline lookup yields CDR1 SGHTA and CDR2 FQGTGA. Trimming cost V 1 base and J 9 bases; bases outside gene matches: 3. This CDR3 is built from 14 residues. The CDR3 region has the DNA TGTGCCAGCAGCTTAAGAGCTAGCGGGGGTGAGCAGTTCTTC. Amino acid sequence: CASSLRASGGEQFF.

This clonotype was counted at least ten times. This chain joins TRBV15 and TRBJ2-2, with 9 bases aligning to TRBD2. This CDR3 comprises 18 residues. J lost 1 base, V lost 1 base, and 7 bases had no gene match. The germline V gene has CDR1 LNHNV and CDR2 YYDKDF (reference sequence). The CDR3 sequence is CATSRGYSGRRNTGELFF. CDR3 nucleotides: TGTGCCACCAGCAGAGGATACAGCGGGAGGAGGAACACCGGGGAGCTGTTTTTT.

This clonotype was observed at least ten times. V usage is TRBV19 and J usage is TRBJ2-2; the match to TRBD2 covers 7 bases. Germline values: CDR1 LNHDA, CDR2 SQIVND (reference sequence). V shed 3 bases, J shed 4 bases, and the junction held 17 bases outside the gene matches. The CDR3 consists of 19 residues. CDR3 nucleotides: TGTGCCAGTAGTATGGCTCTAATGACGGGAGGATCGGGCACCGGGGAGCTGTTTTTT. As protein: CASSMALMTGGSGTGELFF.

In regard to this clonotype: An end of the junction does not agree with germline; a read error may underlie this. This chain connects TRBV12-3 or TRBV12-4 to TRBJ2-3, with 11 bases matching TRBD2. The CDR3 has 16 amino acids. CDR3 protein: CASSSRSGRAVDTRYF. DNA of the CDR3: TGTGCCAGCAGTTCTCGTAGCGGGAGGGCCGTAGATACGCGGTATTTT.

This clonotype was seen repeatedly, ten times or more. The chain's CDR3 is CASSIDGGDEAFF. CDR3 in DNA: TGTGCCAGTAGTATAGATGGGGGTGATGAAGCTTTCTTT. This rearrangement joins TRBV19 to TRBJ1-1, with D possibly matching TRBD1 (5 bases). Germline V gives CDR1 LNHDA, CDR2 SQIVND (reference sequence). V lost 0 bases, J lost 7 bases, and 9 bases lay in between. The CDR3 sequence is 13 residues long.

As for this clonotype: One end of the junction varies from germline; a read error may be responsible. The chain recombines TRBV7-7 with TRBJ2-7; 8 nucleotides align to TRBD1. CDR3 size: 13 residues. Germline CDR1 reads SSHAT; CDR2 reads FNYEAQ (reference sequence). CDR3 in DNA: TGTGCTAGCAGCCAAGGACAGGGTGAGGAGCAGTACTTC. This codes for CASSQGQGEEQYF.

The chain combines TRBV29-1 with TRBJ2-7; possibly TRBD2 for D (6 bases). V lost 7 bases, J lost 3 bases, and 22 bases lay in between. Germline V lookup: CDR1 SQVTM, CDR2 ANQGSEA. This CDR3 has 15 amino acids. In DNA form, the CDR3 reads TGCAGCGCCCAAGGGCTGGGACTGAACAGCTACGAGCAGTACTTC. Its protein product is CSAQGLGLNSYEQYF.

This clonotype came up many times. The rearrangement joins TRBV7-9 to TRBJ1-2; a weak D match, TRBD1 (6 bases). Germline V gives CDR1 SEHNR, CDR2 FQNEAQ (reference sequence). The CDR3 totals 16 residues. V shed 1 base and J shed 1 base, with 13 bases lying between them. The chain's CDR3 is CASSLDRDILNYGYTF. In DNA form, the CDR3 reads TGTGCCAGCAGCTTAGATAGGGACATCCTTAACTATGGCTACACCTTC.

This clonotype was picked up many times. This chain's CDR3 is CASSPRRGQENEQFF. The CDR3 DNA is TGCGCCAGCAGCCCCCGGCGGGGTCAGGAAAATGAGCAGTTCTTC. This rearrangement joins TRBV5-1 to TRBJ2-1; D may be TRBD2 (6 bases). Between the trimmed V and J ends, which lost 4 bases and 7 bases, there was a span of 18 bases. The CDR3 is 15 residues long. Germline V CDR1 and CDR2: SGHRS, YFSETQ.

This clonotype was recorded a few times. The chain carries TRBV12-3 or TRBV12-4 and TRBJ1-5; 9 nucleotides align to TRBD1. The CDR3 has 15 amino acids. The V segment lost 4 bases and the J segment 7 bases; nucleotides outside the gene matches: 8. The CDR3 DNA is TGTGCCAGCAGTTACACCGGGACAGGGAGCCAGCCCCAGCATTTT. Amino acid sequence: CASSYTGTGSQPQHF.

This clonotype was counted only a few times. J is TRBJ1-1 and V is TRBV19; no firm D call. V was clipped by 10 bases and J by 0 bases, with 9 bases between them. The CDR3 loop spans 12 amino acids. Germline values: CDR1 LNHDA, CDR2 SQIVND (reference sequence). The DNA for the CDR3 is TGTGCCATTAACGCCCTGAACACTGAAGCTTTCTTT. It translates to CAINALNTEAFF.

This clonotype was found a few times. V and J are TRBV10-3 and TRBJ2-3, with a weak D call TRBD2 (6 bases). This CDR3 region has 18 residues. The ends were cut back, 6 bases at V and 5 bases at J, with 27 bases in the middle. Germline assignment: CDR1 ENHRY and CDR2 SYGVKD. The CDR3 sequence is CAISLAGRDALPGDTQYF. Written as DNA, the CDR3 is TGTGCCATCAGCCTCGCCGGGCGGGACGCACTGCCAGGAGATACGCAGTATTTT.

This clonotype has ten or more counts. The chain recombines TRBV5-1 with TRBJ2-5; the match to TRBD2 covers 9 bases. The CDR3 consists of 13 residues. Germline loops: CDR1 SGHRS, CDR2 YFSETQ. The V and J ends lost 5 bases and 4 bases, in that order; junction bases with no gene match: 3. In DNA form, the CDR3 reads TGCGCCAGCAGGGTACTAGCGGGAGAGACCCAGTACTTC. It yields the protein CASRVLAGETQYF.

This clonotype was counted ten times or more. V gene TRBV20-1 combines with J gene TRBJ1-6; tentatively, D is TRBD1 (6 bases). Trimming took 0 bases from V and 8 from J, leaving 14 bases between them. The germline gives CDR1 DFQATT, CDR2 SNEGSKA (reference sequence). This CDR3 is 15 amino acids long. This CDR3 reads CSARDGGHLDSPLHF. The CDR3 DNA sequence: TGCAGTGCTAGAGACGGGGGGCACCTGGATTCACCCCTCCACTTT.

This clonotype was counted ten times or more. The chain couples TRBV9 to TRBJ2-1; TRBD1 aligns across 8 bases. Trimming removed 2 bases from V and 7 bases from J; junction bases left unmatched: 8. Germline CDR1 SGDLS, CDR2 YYNGEE. This CDR3 contains 15 residues. In DNA, the CDR3 is TGTGCCAGCAGCGTTGGGTCCAGGGGGCCAAATGAGCAGTTCTTC. As protein: CASSVGSRGPNEQFF.

This clonotype was counted ten times or more. This chain connects TRBV12-3 or TRBV12-4 to TRBJ2-2, with a weak D call TRBD2 (5 bases). V was cut by 6 bases and J by 0 bases, with 17 bases left in between. The CDR3 spans 17 residues. CDR3 DNA sequence: TGTGCCAGCAGACCGAGCGGACGGAACGCGAACACCGGGGAGCTGTTTTTT. This codes for CASRPSGRNANTGELFF.